This T cell receptor (beta chain) was sequenced for a study of blood T cell repertoires in COVID-19. Study as a whole: There were acute and convalescent COVID-19 samples, and they came from the United States, Italy and Spain. The analysed material was cDNA or gDNA that came from T cells, B-cell-depleted T cells, or PBMCs.

Germline V gene data show CDR1 as MNHEY and CDR2 as SVGAGI. V dropped 2 bases and J dropped 4; count of bases not matched to a gene: 5. The CDR3 is made up of 15 amino acids. Authors' methods: How many nucleated cells were present was estimated from reference gene primer amplification. Only in-frame clones appear in the TCRdb table, and some are missing; sequencing was by immunoSEQ multiplex PCR. The V and J calls and clone size were taken over from that table, and D and trimming were inferred from the DNA. The profile shows about 430,000 clones, 70% to 90% of them singletons. The receptor's source is a young woman who had been exposed to COVID-19. The sample comprised PBMCs or T cells enriched from blood (not recorded which). The gene calls are TRBV6-5 and TRBJ2-1; 7 bases align to TRBD1. The CDR3 sequence is CASSYRDSLYNEQFF. The CDR3 coding sequence is TGTGCCAGCAGTTACCGGGACAGCCTTTACAATGAGCAGTTCTTC.